This is a list of T cell receptor beta chains from one sample in a study of Graves' ophthalmopathy and Graves' hyperthyroidism. One entry per CDR3 protein results from TCRdb running MiXCR on the multiplex PCR reads. The sample lists 300,000 to 350,000 distinct CDR3 sequences, roughly a sixth seen once, with 9% to 15% in the top ten. Sequencing was performed on peripheral blood. These receptors came from an adult man with Graves' ophthalmopathy. CDR3s include the opening cysteine and the closing phenylalanine or tryptophan. A D gene is named only where the DNA matches it firmly. Not all rows give a size; the values are once, few, many and, for expanded clones, a class.

TRBJ1-6	many	TRBV12-3/TRBV12-4	TRBD1	CASSRNIGGSVNSPLHF	TGTGCCAGCAGCCGAAACATAGGGGGCAGTGTTAATTCACCCCTCCACTTT
TRBJ1-2	many	TRBV20-1	-	CSARDPRGFAYGYTF	TGCAGTGCTAGAGACCCAAGAGGGTTCGCCTATGGCTACACCTTC
TRBJ2-5	-	TRBV10-3	TRBD1	CAISESGQKETQYF	TGTGCCATCAGTGAGTCGGGACAGAAAGAGACCCAGTACTTC
TRBJ2-5	few	TRBV6-1	-	CASRSSPRGETQYF	TGTGCCAGCAGGAGCAGCCCAAGGGGAGAGACCCAGTACTTC
TRBJ2-5	-	TRBV5-1	-	CASSLDRVETQYF	TGCGCCAGCAGCTTGGACAGGGTAGAGACCCAGTACTTC
TRBJ1-5	many	TRBV6-2/TRBV6-3	-	CASSYGQSSNQPQHF	TGTGCCAGCAGTTACGGTCAGAGTAGCAATCAGCCCCAGCATTTT
TRBJ2-7	many	TRBV6-1	TRBD2	CASSEETSGSREQYF	TGTGCCAGCAGTGAAGAGACTAGCGGGTCTCGCGAGCAGTACTTC
TRBJ2-7	many	TRBV12-3/TRBV12-4	-	CASSSHRQANTYEQYF	TGTGCCAGCAGTTCTCATAGACAGGCAAATACCTACGAGCAGTACTTC
TRBJ2-7	many	TRBV6-2/TRBV6-3	TRBD1	CASSGDRDSDLQQYF	TGTGCCAGCAGTGGAGATCGGGACAGCGATTTGCAGCAGTACTTC
TRBJ2-4	many	TRBV4-1	TRBD1	CASSQPHATGVEPKNIQYF	TGCGCCAGCAGCCAGCCACACGCGACAGGGGTCGAGCCCAAAAACATTCAGTACTTC